This paragraph reports one TCR beta chain. At one of its ends the junction is not consistent with the germline gene, which may arise from a read error. These data are taken from a study of blood T cell repertoires in COVID-19. Across the study: Samples of COVID-19 (acute and convalescent) were obtained from the United States, Italy and Spain. T cells, B-cell-depleted T cells, or PBMCs supplied cDNA or gDNA.

The CDR3 consists of 13 residues. CDR1 is MNHEY and CDR2 is SVGAGI in the germline V gene. In the source study's methods: Scientists estimated how many nucleated cells there were by amplifying reference gene primers. The protocol was immunoSEQ multiplex PCR, while the TCRdb copy is restricted to in-frame clones and leaves out a portion. That table gives V, J and clone size, and the DNA gave D and trimming. The sample includes some 110,000 clones, over 75% of them seen just once. The receptor was isolated from a man aged 45-65 years with acute or convalescent COVID-19. V is TRBV6-5 and J is TRBJ1-1; perhaps TRBD1 as D (6 bases). Sample: peripheral blood. CDR3 sequence (DNA): TGTGCCAGCAGTTCCGAAGACCGATGGGGGCCCCTCTTT. Encoded protein: CASSSEDRWGPLF.